This T cell receptor beta chain was profiled in a study of T-cell memory formation after mild COVID-19 (dated by TCRdb to about 2021). With regard to the full study: TCR sequence clusters from the two donors were largely donor specific. Two young, previously healthy adult volunteers, one female and one male, were included in the cohort. T-cell clones expanding and contracting after mild COVID-19 in two donors were tracked by longitudinal TCRalpha and TCRbeta repertoire sequencing.

With regard to this clonotype: Its target antigen remains unknown. A much larger clone lies a single base off, so this may be a read error.

These reads were obtained on an Illumina NovaSeq 6000. cDNA libraries for TCRalpha and TCRbeta were prepared by 5'RACE using constant-segment primers, with sample barcodes and unique molecular identifiers added. Trizol reagent was used to extract RNA from every sample. Library amplification was performed in two PCR steps, and a second sample barcode and Illumina TruSeq adapters were introduced in the second step. Libraries were sequenced on an Illumina NovaSeq with 2 x 150 bp paired-end reads. In the authors' own workflow: Reads were demultiplexed and collapsed into UMI-guided consensus sequences with migec v1.2.7. Using mixcr v2.1.11, UMI consensuses were aligned to TRA and TRB V and J templates and then assembled into clonotypes. A clonotype was counted as expanded or contracted only when both edgeR and NoisET called the clonotype significant, with the noise models trained on biological replicates. edgeR calls used a false discovery rate-adjusted p below 0.01 and a log2 fold-change threshold of 1. As an exploratory analysis of dynamics, max-normalized trajectories of the 1000 most abundant clonotypes were examined with PCA combined with hierarchical clustering. The CD4 or CD8 phenotype of responding clones was assigned using the separately sequenced CD4+ and CD8+ repertoires. TCRdb reanalyzed the raw reads on its own, using fastp at Q25 for trimming and MiXCR for clone calling, and kept in-frame beta chains. Rows are combined by CDR3 protein, so each entry shows the most common genes and DNA. The V and J calls follow TCRdb's processing rather than the paper's. The sample table contains some 450,000 distinct CDR3 sequences; only one count was recorded for approximately 19% of them. The ten largest clones add up to approximately 21% of the sample.

The study at large found these results: Some responding clones were found in pre-infection memory, which suggests that pre-existing cross-reactive memory T cells took part in the SARS-CoV-2 response. SARS-CoV-2 specificity was not confirmed for the second-wave clones peaking on day 37. Contracting CD4+ clones appeared mostly in the CM and EM memory subsets, whereas CD8+ clones were enriched in EMRA. Clones that contracted from day 15 to 85 showed balanced CD4/CD8 phenotypes, whereas a second wave of clones that expanded from day 15 to 37 leaned towards CD4+. Only a couple of mild cases were covered by the study, and larger cohorts that include severe cases with pre-infection samples were considered necessary.

The CDR3 covers 13 residues, taking in both the cysteine and the phenylalanine. Solely the CDR3 DNA is kept, with 39 bases framed from the first base. Taken from the germline V gene (reference sequence), the CDR1 and CDR2 loops are SEHNR and FQNEAQ. Ficoll-Paque density gradient centrifugation was the method used to isolate PBMCs. The chain is encoded by TRBV7-9 joined to TRBJ2-1, with TRBD2 as a weak D call on 5 bases. This sequence was found in a man between 18 and 35 years old who had mild COVID-19 (a few samples of this study predate the infection). The sample titles of this study are shuffled in the database, so cell type and time point are left out; the donor was told from shared clones. The sequenced sample consisted of PBMCs or a T cell subset sorted from them (not recorded which). The DNA sequence follows: TGTGCCAGCAGCTTGGAGGCCTACACTGAGCAGTTCTTC. Translated, it gives CASSLEAYTEQFF.